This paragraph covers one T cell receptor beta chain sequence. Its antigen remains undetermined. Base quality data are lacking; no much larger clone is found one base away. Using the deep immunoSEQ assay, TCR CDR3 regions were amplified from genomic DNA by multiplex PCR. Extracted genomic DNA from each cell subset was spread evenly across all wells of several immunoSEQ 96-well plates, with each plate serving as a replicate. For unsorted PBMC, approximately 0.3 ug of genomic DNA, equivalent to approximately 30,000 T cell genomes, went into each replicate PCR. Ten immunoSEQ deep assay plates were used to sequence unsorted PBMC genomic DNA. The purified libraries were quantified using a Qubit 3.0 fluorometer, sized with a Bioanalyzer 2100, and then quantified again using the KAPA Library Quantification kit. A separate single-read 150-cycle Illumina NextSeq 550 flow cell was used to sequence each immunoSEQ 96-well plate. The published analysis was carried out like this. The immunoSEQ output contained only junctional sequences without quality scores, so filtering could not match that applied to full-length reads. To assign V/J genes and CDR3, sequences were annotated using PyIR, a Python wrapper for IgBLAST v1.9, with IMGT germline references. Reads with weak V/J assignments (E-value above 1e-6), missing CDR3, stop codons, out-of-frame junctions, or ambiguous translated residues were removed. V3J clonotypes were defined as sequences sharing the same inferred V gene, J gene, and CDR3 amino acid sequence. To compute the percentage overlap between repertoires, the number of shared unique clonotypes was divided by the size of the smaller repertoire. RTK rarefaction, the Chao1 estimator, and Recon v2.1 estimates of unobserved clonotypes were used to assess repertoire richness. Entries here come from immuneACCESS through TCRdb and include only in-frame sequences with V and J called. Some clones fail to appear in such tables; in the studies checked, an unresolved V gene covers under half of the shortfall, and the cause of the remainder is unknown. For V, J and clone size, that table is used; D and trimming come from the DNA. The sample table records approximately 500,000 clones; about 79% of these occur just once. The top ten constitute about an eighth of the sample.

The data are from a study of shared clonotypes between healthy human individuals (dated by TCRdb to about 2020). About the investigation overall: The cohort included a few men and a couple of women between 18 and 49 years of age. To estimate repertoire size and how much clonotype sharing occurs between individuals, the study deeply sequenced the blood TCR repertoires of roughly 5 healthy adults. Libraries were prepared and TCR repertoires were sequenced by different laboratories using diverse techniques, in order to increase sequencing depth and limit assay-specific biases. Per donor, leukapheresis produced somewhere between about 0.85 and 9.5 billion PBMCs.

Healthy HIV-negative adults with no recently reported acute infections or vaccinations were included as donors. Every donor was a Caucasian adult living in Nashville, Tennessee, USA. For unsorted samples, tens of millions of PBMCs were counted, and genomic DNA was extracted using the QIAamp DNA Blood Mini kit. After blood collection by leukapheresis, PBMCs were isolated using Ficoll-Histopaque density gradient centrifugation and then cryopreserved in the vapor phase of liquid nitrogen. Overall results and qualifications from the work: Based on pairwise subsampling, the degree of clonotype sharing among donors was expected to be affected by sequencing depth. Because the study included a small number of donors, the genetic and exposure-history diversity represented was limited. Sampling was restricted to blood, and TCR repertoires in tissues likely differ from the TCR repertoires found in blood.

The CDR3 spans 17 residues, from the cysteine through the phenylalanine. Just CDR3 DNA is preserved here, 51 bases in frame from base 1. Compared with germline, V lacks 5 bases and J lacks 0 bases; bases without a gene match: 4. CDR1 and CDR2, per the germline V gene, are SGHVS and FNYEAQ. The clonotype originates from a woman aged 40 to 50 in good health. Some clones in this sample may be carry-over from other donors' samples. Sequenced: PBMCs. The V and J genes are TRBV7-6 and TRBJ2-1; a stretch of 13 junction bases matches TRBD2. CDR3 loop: CASSPGTSGNSYNEQFF. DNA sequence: TGTGCCAGCAGCCCCGGGACTAGCGGGAACTCCTACAATGAGCAGTTCTTC. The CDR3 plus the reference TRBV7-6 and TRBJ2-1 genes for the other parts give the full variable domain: GAGVSQSPRYKVTKRGQDVALRCDPISGHVSLYWYRQALGQGPEFLTYFNYEAQQDKSGLPNDRFSAERPEGSISTLTIQRTEQRDSAMYRCASSPGTSGNSYNEQFFGPGTRLTVL.